Listed here are 7 T cell receptor beta chains from one sample, sequenced in a study of cytomegalovirus exposure and HLA in healthy donors. The PCR contained 60 Vbeta and 13 Jbeta primers. TCRdb keeps only in-frame clones here, not all; method: immunoSEQ multiplex PCR. The repertoire includes roughly 190,000 clones, 60% to 80% of them detected once, and approximately 2.1% sits in the top ten. Material: PBMCs. The receptors originated from a woman in her 30s in good health and CMV-seropositive.

This chain joins TRBV7-9 and TRBJ1-1, with D unclear. Germline values: CDR1 SEHNR, CDR2 FQNEAQ (reference sequence). There are 15 residues in the CDR3. Trimming pared 1 base from V and 0 bases from J, leaving 9 bases between. The CDR3 coding sequence is TGTGCCAGCAGCTTAGTTAGAATAATGAACACTGAAGCTTTCTTT. It translates to CASSLVRIMNTEAFF.

The genes are TRBV2 and TRBJ1-5, with no clear D. The germline gives CDR1 SNHLY, CDR2 FYNNEI. Trimming took 1 base from V and 4 from J, leaving 11 bases between them. This CDR3 has 15 amino acids. The CDR3 loop is CASSEGQVGNQPQHF. As DNA, the CDR3 is TGTGCCAGCAGTGAAGGGCAGGTCGGTAATCAGCCCCAGCATTTT.

The chain has TRBV11-2 and TRBJ2-7, with 10 bases that match TRBD1. The CDR3 sequence is 14 residues long. J lost 7 bases, V lost 3 bases, and 6 bases had no gene match. Germline V gene data show CDR1 as SGHAT and CDR2 as FQNNGV. The CDR3 loop reads CASSLRDRGREQYF. The CDR3 DNA reads TGTGCCAGCAGCTTGCGGGACAGGGGTCGGGAGCAGTACTTC.

This chain joins TRBV10-3 and TRBJ2-3; D is ambiguous. CDR1 ENHRY and CDR2 SYGVKD come from the germline V gene. The CDR3 totals 13 residues. The V and J ends lost 5 bases and 1 base respectively, with 7 bases between them. CDR3 sequence: CAISLSGTDTQYF. CDR3 coding DNA: TGTGCCATCAGTTTATCTGGCACAGATACGCAGTATTTT.

This chain connects TRBV7-2 to TRBJ2-2; D might be TRBD2 (5 bases). The V and J ends lost 5 bases and 1 base respectively, with 17 bases between them. Germline CDR1 and CDR2: SGHTA and FQGNSA. The CDR3 runs 17 residues. The chain's CDR3 is CASSRGSARLNTGELFF. In DNA form, the CDR3 reads TGTGCCAGCAGCCGAGGGTCGGCGCGTTTGAACACCGGGGAGCTGTTTTTT.

The rearrangement joins TRBV7-2 to TRBJ2-1; a possible D gene is TRBD2 (6 bases). Between the trimmed V and J ends, which lost 4 bases and 0 bases, there was a span of 16 bases. The CDR3 consists of 17 residues. Germline V gene lookup returns CDR1 SGHTA and CDR2 FQGNSA. CDR3 protein: CASSSLGLLSSYNEQFF. Written as DNA, the CDR3 is TGTGCCAGCAGCTCGTTGGGACTCCTGAGCTCCTACAATGAGCAGTTCTTC.

The chain links TRBV5-1 to TRBJ2-5; TRBD1 aligns across 9 bases. The J call may be faulty, since TRBJ2-7 better matches the DNA end. Looked up from germline, CDR1 is SGHRS and CDR2 is YFSETQ. This CDR3 comprises 14 residues. CDR3 region: CASSLRGQGYEQYF. The CDR3 DNA reads as TGCGCCAGCAGCTTACGGGGACAGGGCTACGAGCAGTACTTC.